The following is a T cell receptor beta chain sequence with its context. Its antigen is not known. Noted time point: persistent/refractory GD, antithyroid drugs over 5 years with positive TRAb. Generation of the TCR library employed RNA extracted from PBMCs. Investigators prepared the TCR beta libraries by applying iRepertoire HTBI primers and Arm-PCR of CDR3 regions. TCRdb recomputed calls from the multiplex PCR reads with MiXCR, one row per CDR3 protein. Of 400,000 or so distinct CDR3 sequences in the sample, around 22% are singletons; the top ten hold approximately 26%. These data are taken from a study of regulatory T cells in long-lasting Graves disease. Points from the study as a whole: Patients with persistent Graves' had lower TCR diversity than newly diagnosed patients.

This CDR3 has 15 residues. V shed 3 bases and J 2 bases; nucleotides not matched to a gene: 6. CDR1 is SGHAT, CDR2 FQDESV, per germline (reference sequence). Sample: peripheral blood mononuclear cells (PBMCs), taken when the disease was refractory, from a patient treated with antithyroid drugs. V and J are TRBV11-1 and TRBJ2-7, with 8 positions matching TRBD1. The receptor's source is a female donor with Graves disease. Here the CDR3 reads CASSFAGGLPYEQYF. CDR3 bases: TGTGCCAGCAGCTTCGCAGGGGGCCTCCCCTACGAGCAGTACTTC.